These T cell receptor beta chains were read from a single sample in a study of Ad26.COV2.S vaccination and SARS-CoV-2 variants. Method: immunoSEQ multiplex PCR; TCRdb's copy keeps in-frame clones and lacks some. The sample has roughly 500,000 clones, 89% seen once. The sequenced sample was peripheral blood, obtained in a trial of Ad26.COV2.S vaccine versus placebo. These receptors all come from a person aged 18 to 65 who received the Ad26.COV2.S COVID-19 vaccine or a placebo. The CDR3 runs from the conserved cysteine through the conserved F or W. Fields, in order: CDR3 DNA, CDR3 protein, V gene, clone size, J gene, D gene. D genes are given only for firm matches. Only part of the rows carry a size: once, few, many, or a class if the clone is expanded.

CDR3nt: TGTGCCAGCAGTCCCCCCGCCCTGGGCACAGATACGCAGTATTTT
CDR3aa: CASSPPALGTDTQYF
v_gene: TRBV6-5
abundance: .
j_gene: TRBJ2-3
d_gene: .

CDR3nt: TGCGCCAGCAGCTTGGCCTTCGGGACAAAATACACCGGGGAGCTGTTTTTT
CDR3aa: CASSLAFGTKYTGELFF
v_gene: TRBV5-1
abundance: .
j_gene: TRBJ2-2
d_gene: .

CDR3nt: TGTGCCAGCAGTCGTCAGGGGGGCACCTACGAGCAGTACTTC
CDR3aa: CASSRQGGTYEQYF
v_gene: TRBV6-5
abundance: .
j_gene: TRBJ2-7
d_gene: .

CDR3nt: TGTGCCAGCAGCGCCACAGGGGCCCATAGCAATCAGCCCCAGCATTTT
CDR3aa: CASSATGAHSNQPQHF
v_gene: TRBV28
abundance: .
j_gene: TRBJ1-5
d_gene: TRBD1

CDR3nt: TGTGCCAGCAGCTCCAACCTTCCTGTATCCGGAGATACGCAGTATTTT
CDR3aa: CASSSNLPVSGDTQYF
v_gene: TRBV11-2
abundance: .
j_gene: TRBJ2-3
d_gene: .

CDR3nt: .
CDR3aa: CASSSSTGVWNQPQHF
v_gene: TRBV6-2/TRBV6-3
abundance: once
j_gene: TRBJ1-5
d_gene: .

CDR3nt: TGTGCCAGTAGTACAATCCGGGACAGGGTGGACATTCAGTACTTC
CDR3aa: CASSTIRDRVDIQYF
v_gene: TRBV19
abundance: .
j_gene: TRBJ2-4
d_gene: TRBD1

CDR3nt: TGTGCCAGCAGCGGAGGGGGCGCAGGGGCCAACGTCCTGACTTTC
CDR3aa: CASSGGGAGANVLTF
v_gene: TRBV7-3
abundance: .
j_gene: TRBJ2-6
d_gene: .

CDR3nt: TGTGCCAGCAGCCCTTGGGCGGAGACCCAGTACTTC
CDR3aa: CASSPWAETQYF
v_gene: TRBV3-1/TRBV3-2
abundance: few
j_gene: TRBJ2-5
d_gene: .

CDR3nt: TGCAGTGCTAGATATCGCAATGAGCAGTTCTTC
CDR3aa: CSARYRNEQFF
v_gene: TRBV20-1
abundance: .
j_gene: TRBJ2-1
d_gene: .

CDR3nt: TGTGCCAGCAGCGTAGGGGGAATGAACACTGAAGCTTTCTTT
CDR3aa: CASSVGGMNTEAFF
v_gene: TRBV9
abundance: .
j_gene: TRBJ1-1
d_gene: .